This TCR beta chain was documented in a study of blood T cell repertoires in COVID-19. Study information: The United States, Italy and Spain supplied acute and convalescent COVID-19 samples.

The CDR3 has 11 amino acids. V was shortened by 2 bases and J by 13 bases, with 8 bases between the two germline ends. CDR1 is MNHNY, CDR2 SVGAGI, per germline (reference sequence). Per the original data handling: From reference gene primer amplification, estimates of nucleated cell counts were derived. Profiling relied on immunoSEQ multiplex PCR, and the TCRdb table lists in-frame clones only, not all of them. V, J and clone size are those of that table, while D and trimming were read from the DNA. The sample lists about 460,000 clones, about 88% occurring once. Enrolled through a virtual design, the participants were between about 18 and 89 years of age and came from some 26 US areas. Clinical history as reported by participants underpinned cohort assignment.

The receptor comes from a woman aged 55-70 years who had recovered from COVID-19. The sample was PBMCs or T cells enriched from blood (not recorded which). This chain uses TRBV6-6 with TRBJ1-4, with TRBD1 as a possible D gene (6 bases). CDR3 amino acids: CASSYQGRLFF. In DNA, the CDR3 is TGTGCCAGCAGTTACCAGGGGAGACTGTTTTTT.